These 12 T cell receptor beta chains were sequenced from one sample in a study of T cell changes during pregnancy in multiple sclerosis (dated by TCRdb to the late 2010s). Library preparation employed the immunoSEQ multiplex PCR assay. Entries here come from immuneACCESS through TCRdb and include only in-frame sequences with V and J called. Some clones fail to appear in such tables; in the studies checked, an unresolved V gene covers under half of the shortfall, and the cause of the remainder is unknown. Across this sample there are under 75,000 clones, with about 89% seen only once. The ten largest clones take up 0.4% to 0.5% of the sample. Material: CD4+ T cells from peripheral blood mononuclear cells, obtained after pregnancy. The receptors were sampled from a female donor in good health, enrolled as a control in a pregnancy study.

CDR3 nucleotides: TGTGCCAGCAGGGTACAGGGAGAAAGCAATCAGCCCCAGCATTTT. This encodes CASRVQGESNQPQHF. The V call is TRBV28, the J call TRBJ1-5, with D possibly matching TRBD1 (6 bases). V was trimmed by 6 bases and J by 1 base, leaving 13 bases between them. CDR3 length: 15 residues. CDR1 and CDR2 (germline): MDHEN, SYDVKM.

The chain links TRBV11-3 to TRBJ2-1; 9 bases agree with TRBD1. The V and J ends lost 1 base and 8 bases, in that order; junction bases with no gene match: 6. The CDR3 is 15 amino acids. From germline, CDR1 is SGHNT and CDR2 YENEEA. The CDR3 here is CASSLAGQGGHEQFF. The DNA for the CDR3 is TGTGCCAGCAGCTTAGCGGGACAGGGAGGTCATGAGCAGTTCTTC. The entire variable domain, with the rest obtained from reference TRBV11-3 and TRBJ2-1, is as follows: EAGVVQSPRYKIIEKKQPVAFWCNPISGHNTLYWYLQNLGQGPELLIRYENEEAVDDSQLPKDRFSAERLKGVDSTLKIQPAELGDSAVYLCASSLAGQGGHEQFFGPGTRLTVL.

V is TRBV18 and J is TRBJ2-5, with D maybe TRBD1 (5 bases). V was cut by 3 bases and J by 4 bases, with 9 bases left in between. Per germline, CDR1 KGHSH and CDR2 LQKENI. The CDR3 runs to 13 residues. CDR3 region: CASSPSRAETQYF. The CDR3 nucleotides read TGTGCCAGCTCACCTTCCAGGGCAGAGACCCAGTACTTC.

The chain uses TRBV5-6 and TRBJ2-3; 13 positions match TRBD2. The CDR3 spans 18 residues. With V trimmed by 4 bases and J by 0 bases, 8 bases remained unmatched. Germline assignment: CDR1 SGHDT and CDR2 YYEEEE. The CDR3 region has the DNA TGTGCCAGCAGCCAGGGACTAGCGGGGTACCCTAGCACAGATACGCAGTATTTT. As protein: CASSQGLAGYPSTDTQYF.

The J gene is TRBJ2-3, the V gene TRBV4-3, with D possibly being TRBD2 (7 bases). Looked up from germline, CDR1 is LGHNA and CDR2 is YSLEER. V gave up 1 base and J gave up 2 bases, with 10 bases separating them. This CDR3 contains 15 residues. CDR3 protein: CASSQGGGPTDTQYF. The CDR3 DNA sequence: TGCGCCAGCAGCCAAGGGGGGGGGCCCACAGATACGCAGTATTTT.

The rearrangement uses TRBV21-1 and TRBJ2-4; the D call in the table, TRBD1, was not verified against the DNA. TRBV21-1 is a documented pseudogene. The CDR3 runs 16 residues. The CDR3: CASSRQPGTGGNIQYF. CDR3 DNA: TGTGCCAGCAGCAGACAACCCGGGACAGGGGGAAACATTCAGTACTTC.

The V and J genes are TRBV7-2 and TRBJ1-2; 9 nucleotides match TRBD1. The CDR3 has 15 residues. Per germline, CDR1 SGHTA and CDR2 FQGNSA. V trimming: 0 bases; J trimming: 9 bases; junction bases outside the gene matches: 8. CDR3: CASSLAQVQGASYTF. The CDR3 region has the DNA TGTGCCAGCAGCTTAGCGCAGGTACAGGGGGCTAGCTACACCTTC.

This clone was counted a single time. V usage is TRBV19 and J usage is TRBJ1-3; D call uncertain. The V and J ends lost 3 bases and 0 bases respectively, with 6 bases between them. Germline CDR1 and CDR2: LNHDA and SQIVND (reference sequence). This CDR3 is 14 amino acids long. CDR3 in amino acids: CASSIESSGNTIYF. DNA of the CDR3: TGTGCCAGTAGTATTGAGTCCTCTGGAAACACCATATATTTT.

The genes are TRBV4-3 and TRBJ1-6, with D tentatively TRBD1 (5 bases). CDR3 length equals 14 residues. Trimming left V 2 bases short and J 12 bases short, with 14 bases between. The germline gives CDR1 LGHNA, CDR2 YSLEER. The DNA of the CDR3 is TGCGCCAGCAGCCAAACTACGCAGGGTTTACCCCTCCACTTT. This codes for CASSQTTQGLPLHF.

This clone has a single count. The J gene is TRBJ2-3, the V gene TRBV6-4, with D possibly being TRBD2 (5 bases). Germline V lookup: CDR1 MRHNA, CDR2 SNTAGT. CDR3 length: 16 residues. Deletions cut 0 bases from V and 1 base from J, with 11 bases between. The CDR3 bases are TGTGCCAGCAGTGACTCCACCCGGGGTGGCACAGATACGCAGTATTTT. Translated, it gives CASSDSTRGGTDTQYF.

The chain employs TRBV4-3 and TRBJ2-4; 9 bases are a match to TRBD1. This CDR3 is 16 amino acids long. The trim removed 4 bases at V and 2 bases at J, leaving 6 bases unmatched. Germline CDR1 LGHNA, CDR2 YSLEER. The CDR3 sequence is CASSRGTGLPKNIQYF. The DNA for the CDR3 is TGCGCCAGCAGCCGTGGGACAGGGTTACCCAAAAACATTCAGTACTTC.

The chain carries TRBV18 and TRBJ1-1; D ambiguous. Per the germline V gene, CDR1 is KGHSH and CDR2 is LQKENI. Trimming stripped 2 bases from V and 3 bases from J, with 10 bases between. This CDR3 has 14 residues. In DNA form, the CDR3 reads TGTGCCAGCTCACCAGCCGGGAGGGACACTGAAGCTTTCTTT. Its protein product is CASSPAGRDTEAFF.